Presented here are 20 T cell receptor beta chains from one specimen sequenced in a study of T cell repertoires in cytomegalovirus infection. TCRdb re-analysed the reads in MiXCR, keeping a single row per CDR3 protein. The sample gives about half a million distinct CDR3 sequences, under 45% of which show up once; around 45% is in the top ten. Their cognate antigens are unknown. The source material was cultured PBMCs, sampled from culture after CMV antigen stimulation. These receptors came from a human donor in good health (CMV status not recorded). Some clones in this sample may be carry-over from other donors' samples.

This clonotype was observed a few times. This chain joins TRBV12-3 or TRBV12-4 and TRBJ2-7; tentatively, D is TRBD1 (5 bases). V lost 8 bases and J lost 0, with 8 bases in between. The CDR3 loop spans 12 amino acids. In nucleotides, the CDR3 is TGTGCCAGCGGACAAAACTCCTACGAGCAGTACTTC. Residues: CASGQNSYEQYF.

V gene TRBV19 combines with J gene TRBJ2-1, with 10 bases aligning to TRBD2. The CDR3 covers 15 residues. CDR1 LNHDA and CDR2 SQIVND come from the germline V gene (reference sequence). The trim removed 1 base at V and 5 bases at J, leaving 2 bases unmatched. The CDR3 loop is CASSIVAGGHNEQFF. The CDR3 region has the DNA TGTGCCAGTAGTATAGTAGCGGGGGGACACAATGAGCAGTTCTTC.

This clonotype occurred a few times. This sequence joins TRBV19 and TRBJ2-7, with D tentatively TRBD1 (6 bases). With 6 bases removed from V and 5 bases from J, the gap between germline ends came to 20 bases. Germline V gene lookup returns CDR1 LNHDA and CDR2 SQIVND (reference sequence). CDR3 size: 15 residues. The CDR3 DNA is TGTGCCAGTAGGGCTTCCGGGACAACTTCTGACGAGCAGTACTTC. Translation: CASRASGTTSDEQYF. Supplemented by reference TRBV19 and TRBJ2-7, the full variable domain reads DGGITQSPKYLFRKEGQNVTLSCEQNLNHDAMYWYRQDPGQGLRLIYYSQIVNDFQKGDIAEGYSVSREKKESFPLTVTSAQKNPTAFYLCASRASGTTSDEQYFGPGTRLTVT.

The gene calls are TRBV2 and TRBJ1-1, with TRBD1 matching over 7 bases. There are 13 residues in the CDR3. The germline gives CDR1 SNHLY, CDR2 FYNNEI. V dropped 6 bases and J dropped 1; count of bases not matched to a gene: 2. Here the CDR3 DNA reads TGTGCCAGCAGGGGGGACAGGAACACTGAAGCTTTCTTT. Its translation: CASRGDRNTEAFF.

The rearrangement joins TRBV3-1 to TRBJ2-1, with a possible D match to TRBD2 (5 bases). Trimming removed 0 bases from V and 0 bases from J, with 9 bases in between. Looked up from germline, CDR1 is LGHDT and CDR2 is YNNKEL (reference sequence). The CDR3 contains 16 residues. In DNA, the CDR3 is TGTGCCAGCAGCCAAGAATCAGAGGGCTCCTACAATGAGCAGTTCTTC. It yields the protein CASSQESEGSYNEQFF.

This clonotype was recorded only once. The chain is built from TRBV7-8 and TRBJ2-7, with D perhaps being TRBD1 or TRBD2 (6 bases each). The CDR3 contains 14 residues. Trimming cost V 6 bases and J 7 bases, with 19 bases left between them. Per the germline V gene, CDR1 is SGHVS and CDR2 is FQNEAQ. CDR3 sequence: CASRASWGASEQYF. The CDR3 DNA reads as TGTGCCAGCAGGGCCTCGTGGGGGGCGAGTGAGCAGTACTTC.

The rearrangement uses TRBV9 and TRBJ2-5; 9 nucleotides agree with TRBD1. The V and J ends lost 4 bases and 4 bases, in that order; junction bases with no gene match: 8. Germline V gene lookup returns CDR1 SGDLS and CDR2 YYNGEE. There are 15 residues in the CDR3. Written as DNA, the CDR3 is TGTGCCAGCAGCTCGGGACAGGGTCGTGGAGAGACCCAGTACTTC. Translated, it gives CASSSGQGRGETQYF.

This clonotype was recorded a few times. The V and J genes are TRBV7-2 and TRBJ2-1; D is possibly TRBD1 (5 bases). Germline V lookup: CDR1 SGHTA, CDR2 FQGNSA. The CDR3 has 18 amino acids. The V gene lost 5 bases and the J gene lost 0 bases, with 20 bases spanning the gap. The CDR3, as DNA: TGTGCCAGCAGCCTACCCGTTAGGGGCCGGAGCTCCTACAATGAGCAGTTCTTC. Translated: CASSLPVRGRSSYNEQFF.

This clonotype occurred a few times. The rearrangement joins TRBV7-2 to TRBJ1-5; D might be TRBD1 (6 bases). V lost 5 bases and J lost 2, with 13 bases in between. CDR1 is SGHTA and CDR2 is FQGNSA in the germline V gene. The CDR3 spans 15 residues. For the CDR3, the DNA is TGTGCCAGCAGCCTGCCGGGGGGCGGCAATCAGCCCCAGCATTTT. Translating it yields CASSLPGGGNQPQHF.

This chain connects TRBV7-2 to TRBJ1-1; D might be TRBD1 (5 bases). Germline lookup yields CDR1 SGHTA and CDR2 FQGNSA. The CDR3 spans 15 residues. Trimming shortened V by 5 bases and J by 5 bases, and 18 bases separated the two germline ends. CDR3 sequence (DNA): TGTGCCAGCAGCGTAGGGGTAGGGATGAGAACTGAAGCTTTCTTT. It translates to CASSVGVGMRTEAFF.

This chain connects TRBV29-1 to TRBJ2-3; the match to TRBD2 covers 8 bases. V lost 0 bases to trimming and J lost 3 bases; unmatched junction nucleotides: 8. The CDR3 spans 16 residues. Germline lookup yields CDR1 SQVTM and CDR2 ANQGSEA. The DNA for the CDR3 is TGCAGCGTTGAAGATCAGGCGGGAGGATTTACAGATACGCAGTATTTT. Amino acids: CSVEDQAGGFTDTQYF.

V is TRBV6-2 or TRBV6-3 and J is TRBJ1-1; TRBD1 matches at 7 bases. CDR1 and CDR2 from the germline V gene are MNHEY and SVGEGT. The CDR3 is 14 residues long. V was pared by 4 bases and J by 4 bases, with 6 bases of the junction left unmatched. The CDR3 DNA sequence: TGTGCCAGCAGTTGGCGACAGGGCCTCACTGAAGCTTTCTTT. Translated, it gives CASSWRQGLTEAFF.

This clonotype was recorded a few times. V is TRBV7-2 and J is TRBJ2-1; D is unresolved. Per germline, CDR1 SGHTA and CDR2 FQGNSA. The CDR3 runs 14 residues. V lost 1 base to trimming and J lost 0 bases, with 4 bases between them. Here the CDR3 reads CASSLDNSYNEQFF. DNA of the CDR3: TGTGCCAGCAGCTTAGACAACTCCTACAATGAGCAGTTCTTC.

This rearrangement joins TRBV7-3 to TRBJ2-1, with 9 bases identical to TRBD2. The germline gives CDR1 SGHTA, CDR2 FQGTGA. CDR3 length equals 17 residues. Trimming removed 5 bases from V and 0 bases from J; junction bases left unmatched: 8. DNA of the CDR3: TGTGCCAGCAGCCCCCGACTAGCGGTAAACTCCTACAATGAGCAGTTCTTC. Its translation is CASSPRLAVNSYNEQFF. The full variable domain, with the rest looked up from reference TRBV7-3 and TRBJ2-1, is GAGVSQTPSNKVTEKGKYVELRCDPISGHTALYWYRQSLGQGPEFLIYFQGTGAADDSGLPNDRFFAVRPEGSVSTLKIQRTERGDSAVYLCASSPRLAVNSYNEQFFGPGTRLTVL.

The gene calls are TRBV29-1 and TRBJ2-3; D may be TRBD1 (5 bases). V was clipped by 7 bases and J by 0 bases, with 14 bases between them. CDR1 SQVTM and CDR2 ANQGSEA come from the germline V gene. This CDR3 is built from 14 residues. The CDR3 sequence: CSGIIQGSTDTQYF. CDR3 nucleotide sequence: TGCAGCGGGATTATTCAGGGTAGCACAGATACGCAGTATTTT.

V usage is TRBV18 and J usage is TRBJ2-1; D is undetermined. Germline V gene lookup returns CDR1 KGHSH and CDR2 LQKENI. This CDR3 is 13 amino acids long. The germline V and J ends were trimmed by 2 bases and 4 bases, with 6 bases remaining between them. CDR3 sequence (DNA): TGTGCCAGCTCACCATCGAAGTACAATGAGCAGTTCTTC. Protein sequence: CASSPSKYNEQFF.

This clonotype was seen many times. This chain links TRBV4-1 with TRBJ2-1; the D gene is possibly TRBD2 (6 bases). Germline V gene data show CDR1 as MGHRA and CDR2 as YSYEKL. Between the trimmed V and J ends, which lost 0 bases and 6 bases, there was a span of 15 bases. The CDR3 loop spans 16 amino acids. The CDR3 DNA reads TGCGCCAGCAGCCAAGATCGACTCAGGCGGGGCAATGAGCAGTTCTTC. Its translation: CASSQDRLRRGNEQFF.

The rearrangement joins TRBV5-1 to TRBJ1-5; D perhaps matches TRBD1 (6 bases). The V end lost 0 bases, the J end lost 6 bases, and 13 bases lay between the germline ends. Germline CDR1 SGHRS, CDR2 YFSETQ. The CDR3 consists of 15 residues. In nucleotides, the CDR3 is TGCGCCAGCAGCTTGGACGGGGGCGCGGTTCAGCCCCAGCATTTT. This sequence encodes CASSLDGGAVQPQHF.

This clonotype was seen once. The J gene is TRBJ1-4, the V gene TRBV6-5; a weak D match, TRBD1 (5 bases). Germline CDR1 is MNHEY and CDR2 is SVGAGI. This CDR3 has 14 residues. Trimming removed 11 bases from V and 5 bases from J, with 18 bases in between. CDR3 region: CACGETAGNEKLFF. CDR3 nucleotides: TGTGCCTGTGGTGAGACGGCAGGGAATGAAAAACTGTTTTTT.

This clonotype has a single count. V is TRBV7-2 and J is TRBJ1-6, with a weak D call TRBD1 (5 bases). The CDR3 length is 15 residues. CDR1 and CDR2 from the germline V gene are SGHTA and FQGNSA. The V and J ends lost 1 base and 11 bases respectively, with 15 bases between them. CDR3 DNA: TGTGCCAGCAGCTTAGGAGGGGCCGGGGGGACACCCCTCCACTTT. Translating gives CASSLGGAGGTPLHF.